This entry is about one T cell receptor (beta chain). The record originates from a study of blood T cell repertoires in COVID-19. The CDR3 length is 14 residues. The V end lost 5 bases, the J end lost 0 bases, and 8 bases lay between the germline ends. Germline CDR1 is SEHNR and CDR2 is FQNEAQ (reference sequence). The table came from immunoSEQ multiplex PCR; TCRdb's copy has only in-frame clones and leaves some out. The sample includes about 180,000 clones, approximately 88% of them seen just once. The source of this sequence is a woman aged 25 to 39 with acute or convalescent COVID-19. This chain joins TRBV7-9 and TRBJ2-1; D is ambiguous. What was sequenced was peripheral blood. CDR3 DNA: TGTGCCAGCAGCCCCTCCAGCTCCTACAATGAGCAGTTCTTC. Translating gives CASSPSSSYNEQFF.